The 6 T cell receptor beta chains below were found in one sample sequenced in a study of cytomegalovirus exposure and HLA in healthy donors. Primers: 60 Vbeta forward and 13 Jbeta reverse. Produced via immunoSEQ multiplex PCR; TCRdb's table is partial and in-frame only. The sample yields about 200,000 clones, around 80% seen once. Sequencing used PBMCs. The receptors originated from a girl aged 2 to 9 in good health and CMV-seronegative.

This clone occurred a few times. The rearrangement uses TRBV5-6 and TRBJ1-1, with D maybe TRBD1 (6 bases). This CDR3 has 16 amino acids. CDR1 and CDR2 from the germline V gene are SGHDT and YYEEEE. Between the trimmed V and J ends, which lost 0 bases and 4 bases, there was a span of 16 bases. The CDR3 spells CASSLEWTANSTEAFF. CDR3 in DNA: TGTGCCAGCAGCTTGGAATGGACAGCCAACTCCACTGAAGCTTTCTTT.

V is TRBV27 and J is TRBJ2-3; 8 nucleotides align to TRBD1. Trimming removed 1 base from V and 4 bases from J; junction bases left unmatched: 4. Germline lookup yields CDR1 MNHEY and CDR2 SMNVEV (reference sequence). This CDR3 comprises 15 residues. CDR3 residues: CASSLLSGGADTQYF. The DNA of the CDR3 is TGTGCCAGCAGTTTATTGTCAGGGGGCGCAGATACGCAGTATTTT.

This chain joins TRBV5-6 and TRBJ2-7; TRBD1 matches at 7 bases. CDR1 is SGHDT, CDR2 YYEEEE, per germline. The V segment lost 3 bases and the J segment 2 bases; nucleotides outside the gene matches: 2. CDR3 length: 13 residues. The CDR3 coding sequence is TGTGCCAGCAGCTGGACAGGAACCTACGAGCAGTACTTC. Protein: CASSWTGTYEQYF.

V is TRBV19 and J is TRBJ2-5; D is perhaps TRBD2 (6 bases). The CDR3 is made up of 15 amino acids. From germline, CDR1 is LNHDA and CDR2 SQIVND (reference sequence). With 4 bases removed from V and 2 bases from J, the gap between germline ends came to 14 bases. The CDR3 is CASSTAGTSQETQYF. The CDR3 DNA sequence: TGTGCCAGTAGTACCGCCGGGACTTCTCAAGAGACCCAGTACTTC.

The V call is TRBV5-1, the J call TRBJ2-1; the match to TRBD2 covers 11 bases. V trimming: 0 bases; J trimming: 5 bases; junction bases outside the gene matches: 7. The CDR3 totals 17 residues. Germline values: CDR1 SGHRS, CDR2 YFSETQ. CDR3 bases: TGCGCCAGCAGCTTGGCACTAGCGGGGGCCTGGGACAATGAGCAGTTCTTC. Amino acids: CASSLALAGAWDNEQFF.

The J gene is TRBJ2-3, the V gene TRBV4-1, with D possibly being TRBD2 (7 bases). There are 17 residues in the CDR3. Germline CDR1 MGHRA, CDR2 YSYEKL. V dropped 0 bases and J dropped 5 bases, with 18 bases sitting between them. The CDR3 region is CASSQDQGGGPRDTQYF. CDR3 nucleotides: TGCGCCAGCAGCCAAGATCAAGGGGGGGGGCCGAGAGATACGCAGTATTTT.